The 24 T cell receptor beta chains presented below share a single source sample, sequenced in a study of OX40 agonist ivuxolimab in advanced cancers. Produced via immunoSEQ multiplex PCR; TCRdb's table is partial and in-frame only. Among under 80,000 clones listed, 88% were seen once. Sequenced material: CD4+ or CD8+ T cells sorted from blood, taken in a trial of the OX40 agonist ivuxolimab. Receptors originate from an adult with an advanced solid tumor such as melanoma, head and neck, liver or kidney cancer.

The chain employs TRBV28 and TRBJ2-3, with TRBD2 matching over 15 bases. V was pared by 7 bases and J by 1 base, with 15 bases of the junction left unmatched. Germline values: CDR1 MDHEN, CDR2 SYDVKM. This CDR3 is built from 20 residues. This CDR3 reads CASKTTGGLAGGQRTDTQYF. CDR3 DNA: TGTGCCAGCAAAACTACCGGGGGACTAGCGGGGGGCCAGCGCACAGATACGCAGTATTTT. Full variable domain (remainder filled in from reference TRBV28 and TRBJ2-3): DVKVTQSSRYLVKRTGEKVFLECVQDMDHENMFWYRQDPGLGLRLIYFSYDVKMKEKGDIPEGYSVSREKKERFSLILESASTNQTSMYLCASKTTGGLAGGQRTDTQYFGPGTRLTVL.

CDR3: CASSEYSRGGNYEQYF. The CDR3 region has the DNA TGTGCCAGCAGTGAATACTCAAGGGGCGGAAACTACGAGCAGTACTTC. V is TRBV6-1 and J is TRBJ2-7, with D perhaps matching TRBD1 (5 bases). CDR3 length: 16 amino acids. V was clipped by 2 bases and J by 3 bases, with 17 bases between them. Germline V gives CDR1 MNHNS, CDR2 SASEGT.

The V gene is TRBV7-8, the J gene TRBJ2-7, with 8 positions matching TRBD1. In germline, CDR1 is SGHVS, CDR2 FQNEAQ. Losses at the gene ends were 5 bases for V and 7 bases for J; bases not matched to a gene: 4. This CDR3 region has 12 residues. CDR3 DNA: TGTGCCAGCAGCAGAGGACAGGGAGAGCAGTACTTC. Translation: CASSRGQGEQYF.

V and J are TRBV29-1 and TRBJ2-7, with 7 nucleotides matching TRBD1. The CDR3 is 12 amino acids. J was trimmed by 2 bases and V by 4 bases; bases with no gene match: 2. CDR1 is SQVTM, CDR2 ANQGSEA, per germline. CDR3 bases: TGCAGCGTTGTGCAGGGGGCCTACGAGCAGTACTTC. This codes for CSVVQGAYEQYF.

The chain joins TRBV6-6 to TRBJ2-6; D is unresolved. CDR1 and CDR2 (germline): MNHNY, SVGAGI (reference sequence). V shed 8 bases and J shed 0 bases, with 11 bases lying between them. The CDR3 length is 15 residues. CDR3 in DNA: TGTGCCAGCGGAACCAGGAACTCTGGGGCCAACGTCCTGACTTTC. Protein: CASGTRNSGANVLTF.

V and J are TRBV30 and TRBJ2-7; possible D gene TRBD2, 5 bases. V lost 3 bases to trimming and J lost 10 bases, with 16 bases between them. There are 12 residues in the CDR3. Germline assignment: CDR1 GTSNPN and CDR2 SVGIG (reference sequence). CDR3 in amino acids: CAWSTPPGNQYF. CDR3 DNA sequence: TGTGCCTGGAGCACACCACCGGGGAACCAGTACTTC.

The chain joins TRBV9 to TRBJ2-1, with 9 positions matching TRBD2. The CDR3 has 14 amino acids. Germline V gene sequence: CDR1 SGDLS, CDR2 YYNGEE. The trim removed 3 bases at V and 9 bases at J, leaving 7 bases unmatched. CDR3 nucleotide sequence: TGTGCCAGCAGCGAAACCGGGACTAGCAGTGAGCAGTTCTTC. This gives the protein CASSETGTSSEQFF.

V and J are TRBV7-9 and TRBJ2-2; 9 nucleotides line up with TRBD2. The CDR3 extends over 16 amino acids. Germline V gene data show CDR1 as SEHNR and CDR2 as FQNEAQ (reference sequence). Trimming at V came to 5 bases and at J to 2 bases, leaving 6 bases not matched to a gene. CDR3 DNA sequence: TGTGCCAGCAGCCCCCGACTAGCGGAAAACACCGGGGAGCTGTTTTTT. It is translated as CASSPRLAENTGELFF.

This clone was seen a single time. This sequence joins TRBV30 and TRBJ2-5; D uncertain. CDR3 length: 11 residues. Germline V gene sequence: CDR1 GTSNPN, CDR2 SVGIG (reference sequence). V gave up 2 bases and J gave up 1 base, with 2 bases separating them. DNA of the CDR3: TGTGCCTGGAGTTTCCAAGAGACCCAGTACTTC. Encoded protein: CAWSFQETQYF.

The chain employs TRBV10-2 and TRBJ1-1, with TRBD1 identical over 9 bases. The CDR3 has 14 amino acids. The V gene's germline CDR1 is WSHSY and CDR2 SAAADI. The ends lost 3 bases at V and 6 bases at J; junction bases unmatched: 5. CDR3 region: CASSDTGQGSEAFF. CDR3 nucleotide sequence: TGCGCCAGCAGTGATACGGGACAGGGTTCTGAAGCTTTCTTT.

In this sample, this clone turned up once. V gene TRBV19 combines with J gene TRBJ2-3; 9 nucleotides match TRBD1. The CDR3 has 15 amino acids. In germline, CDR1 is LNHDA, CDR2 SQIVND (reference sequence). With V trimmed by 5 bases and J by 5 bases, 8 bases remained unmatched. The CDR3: CASSPQDRGEDTQYF. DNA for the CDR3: TGTGCCAGTAGTCCACAGGACAGGGGAGAAGATACGCAGTATTTT.

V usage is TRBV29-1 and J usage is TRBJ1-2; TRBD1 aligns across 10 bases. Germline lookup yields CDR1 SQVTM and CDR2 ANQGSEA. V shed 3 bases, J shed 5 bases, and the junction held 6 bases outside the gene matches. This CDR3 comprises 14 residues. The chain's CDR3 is CSVDRTGGFYGYTF. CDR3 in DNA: TGCAGCGTTGATAGGACAGGGGGATTTTATGGCTACACCTTC.

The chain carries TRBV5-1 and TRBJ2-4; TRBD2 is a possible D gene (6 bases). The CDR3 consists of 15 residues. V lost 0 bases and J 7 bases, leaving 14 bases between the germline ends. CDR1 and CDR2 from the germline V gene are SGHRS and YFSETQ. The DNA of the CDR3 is TGCGCCAGCAGCTTGGGCGGGATCTTGGAGAACATTCAGTACTTC. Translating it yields CASSLGGILENIQYF. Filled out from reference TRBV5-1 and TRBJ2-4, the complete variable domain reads KAGVTQTPRYLIKTRGQQVTLSCSPISGHRSVSWYQQTPGQGLQFLFEYFSETQRNKGNFPGRFSGRQFSNSRSEMNVSTLELGDSALYLCASSLGGILENIQYFGAGTRLSVL.

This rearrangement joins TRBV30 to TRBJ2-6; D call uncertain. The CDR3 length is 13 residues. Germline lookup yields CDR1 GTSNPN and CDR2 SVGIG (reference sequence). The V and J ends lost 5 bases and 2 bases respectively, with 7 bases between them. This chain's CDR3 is CAWAEAGANVLTF. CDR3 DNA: TGTGCCTGGGCCGAGGCTGGGGCCAACGTCCTGACTTTC.

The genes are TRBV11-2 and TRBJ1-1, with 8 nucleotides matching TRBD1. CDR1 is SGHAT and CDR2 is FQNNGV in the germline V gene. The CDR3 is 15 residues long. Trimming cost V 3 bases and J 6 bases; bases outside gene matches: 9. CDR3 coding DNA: TGTGCCAGCAGCTTGGCGACAGGGGTTGGCGCTGAAGCTTTCTTT. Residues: CASSLATGVGAEAFF.

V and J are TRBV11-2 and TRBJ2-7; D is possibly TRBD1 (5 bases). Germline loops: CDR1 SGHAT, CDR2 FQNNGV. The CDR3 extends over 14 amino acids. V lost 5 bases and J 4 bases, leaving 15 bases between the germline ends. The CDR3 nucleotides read TGTGCCAGCAGCCCGAAATACACAGGTTACGAGCAGTACTTC. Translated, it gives CASSPKYTGYEQYF.

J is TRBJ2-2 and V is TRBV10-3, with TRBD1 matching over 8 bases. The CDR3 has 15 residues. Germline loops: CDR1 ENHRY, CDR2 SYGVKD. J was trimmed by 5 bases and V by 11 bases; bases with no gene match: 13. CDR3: CAALAGQGNTGELFF. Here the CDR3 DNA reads TGTGCCGCTCTGGCCGGACAGGGAAATACCGGGGAGCTGTTTTTT.

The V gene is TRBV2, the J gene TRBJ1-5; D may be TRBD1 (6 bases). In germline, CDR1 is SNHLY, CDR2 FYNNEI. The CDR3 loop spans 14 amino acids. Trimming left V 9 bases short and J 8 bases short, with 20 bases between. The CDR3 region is CASKVEGGREPQHF. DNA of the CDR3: TGTGCCAGTAAGGTTGAGGGGGGCAGGGAGCCCCAGCATTTT.

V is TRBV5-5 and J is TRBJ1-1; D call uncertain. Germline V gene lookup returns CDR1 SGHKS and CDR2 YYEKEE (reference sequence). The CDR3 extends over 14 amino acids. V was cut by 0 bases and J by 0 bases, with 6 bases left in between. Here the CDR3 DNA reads TGTGCCAGCAGCTTGGTCAGTTTGAACACTGAAGCTTTCTTT. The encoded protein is CASSLVSLNTEAFF. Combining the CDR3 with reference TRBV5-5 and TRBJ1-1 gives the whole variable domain DAGVTQSPTHLIKTRGQQVTLRCSPISGHKSVSWYQQVLGQGPQFIFQYYEKEERGRGNFPDRFSARQFPNYSSELNVNALLLGDSALYLCASSLVSLNTEAFFGQGTRLTVV.

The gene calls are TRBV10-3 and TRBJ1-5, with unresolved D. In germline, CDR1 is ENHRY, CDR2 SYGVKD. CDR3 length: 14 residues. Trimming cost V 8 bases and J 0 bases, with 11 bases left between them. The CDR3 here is CAIQDPHSNQPQHF. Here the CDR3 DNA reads TGTGCCATCCAGGATCCCCATAGCAATCAGCCCCAGCATTTT.

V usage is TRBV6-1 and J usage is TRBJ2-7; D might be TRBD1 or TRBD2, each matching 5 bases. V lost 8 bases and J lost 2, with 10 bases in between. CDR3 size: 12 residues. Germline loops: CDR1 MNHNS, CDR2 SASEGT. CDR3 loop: CASRDGTYEQYF. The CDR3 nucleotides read TGTGCCAGCCGGGACGGGACCTACGAGCAGTACTTC.

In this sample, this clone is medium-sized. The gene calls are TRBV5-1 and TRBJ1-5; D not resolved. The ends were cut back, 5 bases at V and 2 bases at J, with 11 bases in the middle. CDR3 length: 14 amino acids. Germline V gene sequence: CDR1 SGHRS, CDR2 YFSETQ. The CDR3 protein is CASSKEGGNQPQHF. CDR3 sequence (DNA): TGCGCCAGCAGTAAGGAAGGTGGCAATCAGCCCCAGCATTTT.

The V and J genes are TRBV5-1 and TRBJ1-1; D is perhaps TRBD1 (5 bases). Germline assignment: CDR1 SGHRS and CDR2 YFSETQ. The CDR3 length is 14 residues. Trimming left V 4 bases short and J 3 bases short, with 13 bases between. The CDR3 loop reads CASSTDRGDTEAFF. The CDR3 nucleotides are TGCGCCAGCAGCACGGACCGGGGGGACACTGAAGCTTTCTTT.

The CDR3, as DNA: TGTGCCTGGAGTAACTCGGAGACCCAGTACTTC. Its translation: CAWSNSETQYF. The J gene is TRBJ2-5, the V gene TRBV30; no clear D. V was clipped by 2 bases and J by 5 bases, with 6 bases between them. CDR1 GTSNPN and CDR2 SVGIG come from the germline V gene (reference sequence). The CDR3 has 11 residues.